This T cell receptor (beta chain) was documented in a study of blood T cell repertoires in COVID-19. Overall study: Specimens from acute and convalescent COVID-19 originated in the United States, Italy and Spain. Nucleic acid was either cDNA or gDNA, and it came from T cells, B-cell-depleted T cells, or PBMCs.

Clones were read by immunoSEQ multiplex PCR, and TCRdb kept only the in-frame ones, dropping some. The data contain some 280,000 clones, 89% of them singletons. Between the trimmed V and J ends, which lost 4 bases and 6 bases, there was a span of 12 bases. Germline V gene lookup returns CDR1 KGHDR and CDR2 SFDVKD. The CDR3 spans 14 residues. The V gene is TRBV24-1, the J gene TRBJ2-1; D may be TRBD2 (6 bases). Material for sequencing was peripheral blood. The receptor's source is an older woman with acute or convalescent COVID-19. For the CDR3, the DNA is TGTGCCACCAGTGACCCTTACGGGAGCAATGAGCAGTTCTTC. It codes for CATSDPYGSNEQFF.